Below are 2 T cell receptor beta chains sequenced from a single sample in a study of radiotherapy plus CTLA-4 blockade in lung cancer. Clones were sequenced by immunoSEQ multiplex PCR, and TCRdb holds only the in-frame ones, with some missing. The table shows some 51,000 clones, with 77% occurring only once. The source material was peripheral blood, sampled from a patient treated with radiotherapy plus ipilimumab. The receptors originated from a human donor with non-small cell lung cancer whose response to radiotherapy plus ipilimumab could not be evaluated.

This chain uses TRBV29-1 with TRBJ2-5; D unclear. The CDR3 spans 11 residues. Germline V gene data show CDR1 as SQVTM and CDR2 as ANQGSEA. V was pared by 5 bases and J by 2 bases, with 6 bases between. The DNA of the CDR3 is TGCAGCGTTACTGATCAAGAGACCCAGTACTTC. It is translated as CSVTDQETQYF.

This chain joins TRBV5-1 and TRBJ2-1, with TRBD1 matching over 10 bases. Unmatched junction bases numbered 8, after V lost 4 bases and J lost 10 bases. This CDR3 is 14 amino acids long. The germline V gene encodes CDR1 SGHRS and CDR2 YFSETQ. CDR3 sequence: CASSRRQGAGEQFF. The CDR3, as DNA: TGCGCCAGCAGCCGCCGACAGGGGGCAGGAGAGCAGTTCTTC.